Below are 18 T cell receptor beta chains sequenced from a single sample in a study of PD-L1 blockade in urothelial cancer. Clones were read by immunoSEQ multiplex PCR, and TCRdb kept only the in-frame ones, dropping some. The sample holds roughly 63,000 clones, 81% seen once. Time point defined: pretreatment peripheral blood. The sequenced sample was PBMCs, obtained around atezolizumab (anti-PD-L1) treatment. The receptors stem from a man between 70 and 80 years old with urothelial cancer.

The CDR3 protein is CASSLEGRTYEQYF. CDR3 coding DNA: TGTGCCAGCAGCTTAGAAGGCAGGACCTACGAGCAGTACTTC. The chain links TRBV7-6 to TRBJ2-7; D gene unclear. Germline V gene sequence: CDR1 SGHVS, CDR2 FNYEAQ. Trimming left V 1 base short and J 2 bases short, with 9 bases between. This CDR3 is built from 14 residues.

V gene TRBV7-9 combines with J gene TRBJ2-7; unclear D gene. CDR1 and CDR2 from the germline V gene are SEHNR and FQNEAQ (reference sequence). This CDR3 region has 13 residues. Trimming took 3 bases from V and 7 from J, leaving 13 bases between them. CDR3 residues: CASSFGQLREQYF. The CDR3 DNA follows: TGTGCCAGCAGCTTTGGCCAACTCAGGGAGCAGTACTTC.

The chain links TRBV29-1 to TRBJ2-1; D is perhaps TRBD1 (7 bases). The V end lost 3 bases, the J end lost 9 bases, and 12 bases lay between the germline ends. CDR1 and CDR2 (germline): SQVTM, ANQGSEA. The CDR3 is 12 amino acids. This chain's CDR3 is CSVEEGASEQFF. CDR3 nucleotides: TGCAGCGTTGAGGAGGGGGCAAGTGAGCAGTTCTTC.

The chain uses TRBV6-5 and TRBJ1-2; TRBD1 is a possible D gene (6 bases). The CDR3 is made up of 13 amino acids. Trimming cost V 6 bases and J 4 bases, with 12 bases left between them. Germline loops: CDR1 MNHEY, CDR2 SVGAGI. CDR3 bases: TGTGCCAGCAGATCGGGACAAATCTATGGCTACACCTTC. Its translation is CASRSGQIYGYTF.

The chain recombines TRBV7-6 with TRBJ2-2; D unclear. CDR1 SGHVS and CDR2 FNYEAQ come from the germline V gene. The CDR3 length is 16 residues. With 2 bases removed from V and 4 bases from J, the gap between germline ends came to 14 bases. CDR3: CASSLIASPGTGELFF. The CDR3 DNA is TGTGCCAGCAGCTTAATCGCTTCCCCGGGCACCGGGGAGCTGTTTTTT.

The rearrangement joins TRBV5-1 to TRBJ2-2; 11 positions match TRBD2. Germline loops: CDR1 SGHRS, CDR2 YFSETQ. With V trimmed by 4 bases and J by 5 bases, 7 bases remained unmatched. The length of the CDR3 is 16 residues. CDR3 DNA: TGCGCCAGCAGCGCTAGCGGGAGGTCGGGGACCGGGGAGCTGTTTTTT. It specifies CASSASGRSGTGELFF.

The V gene is TRBV6-6, the J gene TRBJ1-2, with D perhaps TRBD1 (6 bases). The germline V gene has CDR1 MNHNY and CDR2 SVGAGI (reference sequence). The CDR3 runs 14 residues. V dropped 3 bases and J dropped 4 bases, with 12 bases sitting between them. The CDR3 spells CASSYGQGSYGYTF. The CDR3 region has the DNA TGTGCCAGCAGTTATGGGCAGGGGAGCTATGGCTACACCTTC.

This chain connects TRBV6-6 to TRBJ1-1; 7 positions agree with TRBD1. The CDR3 covers 13 residues. Germline trimming cut 10 bases from V and 1 base from J; bases unmatched to any gene: 6. CDR1 is MNHNY, CDR2 SVGAGI, per germline (reference sequence). The DNA of the CDR3 is TGTGCCATAACAGGGGCTGGGAACACTGAAGCTTTCTTT. Its translation is CAITGAGNTEAFF.

The chain carries TRBV2 and TRBJ2-7; 8 bases are shared with TRBD2. Per germline, CDR1 SNHLY and CDR2 FYNNEI. Trimming took 3 bases from V and 7 from J; bases not matched to a gene: 8. The CDR3 is 14 residues long. The CDR3 DNA sequence: TGTGCCAGCAGTGATTATAGCGGGGCGGGTGAGCAGTACTTC. Protein product: CASSDYSGAGEQYF. Supplemented by reference TRBV2 and TRBJ2-7, the full variable domain reads EPEVTQTPSHQVTQMGQEVILRCVPISNHLYFYWYRQILGQKVEFLVSFYNNEISEKSEIFDDQFSVERPDGSNFTLKIRSTKLEDSAMYFCASSDYSGAGEQYFGPGTRLTVT.

The J gene is TRBJ1-5, the V gene TRBV19, with no clear D. The V gene lost 7 bases and the J gene lost 1 base, with 11 bases spanning the gap. The CDR3 contains 14 residues. Germline values: CDR1 LNHDA, CDR2 SQIVND (reference sequence). The CDR3 sequence: CASMDYSSNQPQHF. The CDR3 nucleotides are TGTGCCAGTATGGACTACTCAAGCAATCAGCCCCAGCATTTT.

The chain links TRBV10-3 to TRBJ1-1, with D tentatively TRBD1 (6 bases). The germline V gene encodes CDR1 ENHRY and CDR2 SYGVKD. Trimming took 4 bases from V and 2 from J, leaving 14 bases between them. This CDR3 spans 15 amino acids. CDR3 loop: CAISGTGQLNTEAFF. The CDR3 DNA reads as TGTGCCATCAGTGGAACCGGACAGTTAAACACTGAAGCTTTCTTT.

The chain uses TRBV7-3 and TRBJ2-7, with D hard to call. Trimming pared 1 base from V and 3 bases from J, leaving 13 bases between. This CDR3 comprises 15 residues. Germline lookup yields CDR1 SGHTA and CDR2 FQGTGA. The CDR3 loop is CASSLSPARNYEQYF. CDR3 sequence (DNA): TGTGCCAGCAGCTTAAGCCCCGCCAGGAACTACGAGCAGTACTTC.

J is TRBJ2-5 and V is TRBV20-1; TRBD1 aligns across 7 bases. CDR3 length: 11 amino acids. Germline CDR1 reads DFQATT; CDR2 reads SNEGSKA (reference sequence). J was trimmed by 5 bases and V by 5 bases; bases with no gene match: 2. CDR3 DNA sequence: TGCAGTGCTTCAGGGGGTGAGACCCAGTACTTC. This codes for CSASGGETQYF.

The chain uses TRBV6-5 and TRBJ1-2; 7 positions agree with TRBD1. V shed 10 bases and J 5 bases; nucleotides not matched to a gene: 10. The germline CDR1 and CDR2 sequences are MNHEY and SVGAGI. The length of the CDR3 is 13 residues. In nucleotides, the CDR3 is TGTGCCACTTACCGGGACAGCCTATATGGCTACACCTTC. This encodes CATYRDSLYGYTF.

This sequence joins TRBV7-3 and TRBJ2-3, with 16 bases fitting TRBD2. Germline lookup yields CDR1 SGHTA and CDR2 FQGTGA. J lost 4 bases, V lost 6 bases, and 4 bases had no gene match. The CDR3 has 16 amino acids. This CDR3 reads CASSTGLAGGSDTQYF. CDR3 bases: TGTGCCAGCAGTACGGGACTAGCGGGAGGGTCAGATACGCAGTATTTT.

The rearrangement joins TRBV27 to TRBJ2-1, with 10 bases that match TRBD2. With V trimmed by 5 bases and J by 3 bases, 10 bases remained unmatched. The CDR3 has 17 amino acids. CDR1 is MNHEY, CDR2 SMNVEV, per germline (reference sequence). CDR3 bases: TGTGCCAGCAGTCCCCTTGGGCTAGCGGGGGACTACAATGAGCAGTTCTTC. Its translation: CASSPLGLAGDYNEQFF.

The chain employs TRBV30 and TRBJ2-2; perhaps TRBD2 as D (6 bases). V was trimmed by 3 bases and J by 0 bases, leaving 11 bases between them. Germline V gene lookup returns CDR1 GTSNPN and CDR2 SVGIG (reference sequence). The CDR3 has 15 residues. In DNA form, the CDR3 reads TGTGCCTGGAGGGGGGGACCCTCGAACACCGGGGAGCTGTTTTTT. This encodes CAWRGGPSNTGELFF.

The genes are TRBV29-1 and TRBJ2-3; no firm D call. Germline CDR1 SQVTM, CDR2 ANQGSEA. V was cut by 1 base and J by 2 bases, with 13 bases left in between. CDR3 size: 15 residues. CDR3 amino acids: CSVEGGRKPTDTQYF. The CDR3, as DNA: TGCAGCGTTGAAGGTGGCAGGAAACCCACAGATACGCAGTATTTT.